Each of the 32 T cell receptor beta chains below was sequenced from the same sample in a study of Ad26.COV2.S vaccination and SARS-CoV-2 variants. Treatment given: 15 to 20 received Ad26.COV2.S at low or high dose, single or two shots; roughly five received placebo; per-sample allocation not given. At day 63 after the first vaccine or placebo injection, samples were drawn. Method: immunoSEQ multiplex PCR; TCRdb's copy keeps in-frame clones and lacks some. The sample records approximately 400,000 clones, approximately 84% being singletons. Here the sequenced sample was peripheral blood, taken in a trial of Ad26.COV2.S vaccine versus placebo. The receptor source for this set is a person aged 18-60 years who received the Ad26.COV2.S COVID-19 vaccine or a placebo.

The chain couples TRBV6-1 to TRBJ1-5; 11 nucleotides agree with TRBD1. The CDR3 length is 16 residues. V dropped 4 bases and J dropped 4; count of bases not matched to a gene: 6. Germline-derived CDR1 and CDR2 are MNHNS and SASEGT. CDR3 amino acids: CASSVLGTGGNQPQHF. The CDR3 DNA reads TGTGCCAGCAGTGTTCTAGGGACAGGGGGGAATCAGCCCCAGCATTTT.

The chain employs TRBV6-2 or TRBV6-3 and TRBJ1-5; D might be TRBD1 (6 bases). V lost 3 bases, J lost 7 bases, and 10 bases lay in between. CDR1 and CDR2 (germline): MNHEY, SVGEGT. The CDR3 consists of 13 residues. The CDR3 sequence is CASSYWGAQPQHF. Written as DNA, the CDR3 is TGTGCCAGCAGTTATTGGGGGGCCCAGCCCCAGCATTTT.

This CDR3 is CASSLSGAFYNEQFF. The CDR3 DNA reads TGTGCCAGCAGCTTGTCAGGGGCTTTCTACAATGAGCAGTTCTTC. The chain couples TRBV5-5 to TRBJ2-1; D might be TRBD1 (6 bases). CDR1 is SGHKS, CDR2 YYEKEE, per germline (reference sequence). CDR3 length: 15 amino acids. Trimming stripped 1 base from V and 3 bases from J, with 11 bases between.

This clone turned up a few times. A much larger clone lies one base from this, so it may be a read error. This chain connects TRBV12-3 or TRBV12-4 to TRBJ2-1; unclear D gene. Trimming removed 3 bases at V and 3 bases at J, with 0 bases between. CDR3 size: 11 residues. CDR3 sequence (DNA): TGTGCCAGCAGTTTCTACAATGAGCAGTTCTTC. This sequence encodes CASSFYNEQFF.

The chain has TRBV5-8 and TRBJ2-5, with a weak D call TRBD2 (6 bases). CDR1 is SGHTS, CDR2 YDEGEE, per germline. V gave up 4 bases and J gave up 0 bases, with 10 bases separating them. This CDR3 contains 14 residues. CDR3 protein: CASSRGRYQETQYF. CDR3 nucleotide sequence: TGTGCCAGCAGCCGGGGGAGGTACCAAGAGACCCAGTACTTC.

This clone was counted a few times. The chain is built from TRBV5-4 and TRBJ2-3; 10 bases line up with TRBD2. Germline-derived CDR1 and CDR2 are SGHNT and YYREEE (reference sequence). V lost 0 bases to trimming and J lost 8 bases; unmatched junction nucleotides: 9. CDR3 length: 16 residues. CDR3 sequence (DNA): TGTGCCAGCAGCTTGGTAGCGGGAGGCTCCGGTGGTACGCAGTATTTT. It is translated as CASSLVAGGSGGTQYF.

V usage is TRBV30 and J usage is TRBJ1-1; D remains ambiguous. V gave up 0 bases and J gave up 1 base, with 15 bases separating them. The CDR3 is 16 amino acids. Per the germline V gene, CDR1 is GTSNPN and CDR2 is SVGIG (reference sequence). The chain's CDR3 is CAWSVLADDPNTEAFF. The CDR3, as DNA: TGTGCCTGGAGTGTATTGGCAGACGACCCGAACACTGAAGCTTTCTTT.

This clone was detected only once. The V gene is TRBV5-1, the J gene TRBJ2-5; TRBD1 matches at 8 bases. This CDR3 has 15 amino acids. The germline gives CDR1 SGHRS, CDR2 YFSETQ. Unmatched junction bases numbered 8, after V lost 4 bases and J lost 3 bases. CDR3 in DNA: TGCGCCAGCAGCATACAGGGGGGCGTGGAAGAGACCCAGTACTTC. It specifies CASSIQGGVEETQYF. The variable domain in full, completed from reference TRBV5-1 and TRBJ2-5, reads KAGVTQTPRYLIKTRGQQVTLSCSPISGHRSVSWYQQTPGQGLQFLFEYFSETQRNKGNFPGRFSGRQFSNSRSEMNVSTLELGDSALYLCASSIQGGVEETQYFGPGTRLLVL.

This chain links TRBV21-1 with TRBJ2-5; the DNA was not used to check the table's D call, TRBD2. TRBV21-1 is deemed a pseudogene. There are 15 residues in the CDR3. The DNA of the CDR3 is TGTGCCAGCAGCAAAACTCCCCTAGGATTCGGGACCCAGTACTTC. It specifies CASSKTPLGFGTQYF.

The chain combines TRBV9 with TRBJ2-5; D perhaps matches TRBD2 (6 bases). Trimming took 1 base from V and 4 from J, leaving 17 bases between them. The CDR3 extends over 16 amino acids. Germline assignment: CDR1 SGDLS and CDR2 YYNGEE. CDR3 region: CASSVLARRGGETQYF. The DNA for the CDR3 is TGTGCCAGCAGCGTATTGGCCCGGCGGGGAGGAGAGACCCAGTACTTC.

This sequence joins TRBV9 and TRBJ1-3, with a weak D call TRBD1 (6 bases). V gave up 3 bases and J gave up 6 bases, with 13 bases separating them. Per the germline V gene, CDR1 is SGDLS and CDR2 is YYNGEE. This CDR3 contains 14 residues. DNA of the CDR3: TGTGCCAGCAGCGGTACAGGGAGATCAAACACCATATATTTT. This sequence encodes CASSGTGRSNTIYF.

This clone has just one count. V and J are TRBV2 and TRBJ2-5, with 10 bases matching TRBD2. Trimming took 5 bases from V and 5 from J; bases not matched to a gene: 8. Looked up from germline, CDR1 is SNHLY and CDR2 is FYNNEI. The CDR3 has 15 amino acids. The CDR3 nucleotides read TGTGCCAGCAGTCCCGAAAGCGGGGGGGAGGAGACCCAGTACTTC. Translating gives CASSPESGGEETQYF.

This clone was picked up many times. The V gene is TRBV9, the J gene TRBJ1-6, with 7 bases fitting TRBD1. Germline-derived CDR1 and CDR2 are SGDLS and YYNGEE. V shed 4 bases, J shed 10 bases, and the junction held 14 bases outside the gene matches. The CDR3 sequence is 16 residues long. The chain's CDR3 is CASSPRDRVLGSPLHF. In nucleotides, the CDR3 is TGTGCCAGCAGCCCAAGAGACAGGGTGTTAGGGTCACCCCTCCACTTT.

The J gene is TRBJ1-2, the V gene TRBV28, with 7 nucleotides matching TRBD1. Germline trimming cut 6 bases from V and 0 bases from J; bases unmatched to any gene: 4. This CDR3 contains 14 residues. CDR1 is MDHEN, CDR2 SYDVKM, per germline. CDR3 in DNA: TGTGCCAGCAGACTACAGGGGACTAACTATGGCTACACCTTC. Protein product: CASRLQGTNYGYTF.

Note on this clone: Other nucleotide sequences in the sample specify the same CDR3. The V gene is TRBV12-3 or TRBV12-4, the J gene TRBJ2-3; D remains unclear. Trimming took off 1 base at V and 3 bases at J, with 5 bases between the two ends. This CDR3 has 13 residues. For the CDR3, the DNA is TGTGCCAGCAGTTTAGTAGGGACAGATACGCAGTATTTT. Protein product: CASSLVGTDTQYF.

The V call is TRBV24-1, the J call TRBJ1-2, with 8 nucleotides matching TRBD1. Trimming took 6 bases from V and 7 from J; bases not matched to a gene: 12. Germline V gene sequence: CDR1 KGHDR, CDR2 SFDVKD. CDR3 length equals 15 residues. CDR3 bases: TGTGCCACCAGTTGCTTTCGGCAGGGGGCCTGTGGCTACACCTTC. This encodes CATSCFRQGACGYTF.

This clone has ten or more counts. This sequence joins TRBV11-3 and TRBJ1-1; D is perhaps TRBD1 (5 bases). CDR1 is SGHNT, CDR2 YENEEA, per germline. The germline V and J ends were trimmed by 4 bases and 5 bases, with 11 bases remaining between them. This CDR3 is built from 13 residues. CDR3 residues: CASSSPHRTEAFF. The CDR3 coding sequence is TGTGCCAGCAGCTCCCCTCACAGGACTGAAGCTTTCTTT.

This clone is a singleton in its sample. DNA of the CDR3: TGTGCCAGCAGCGTAGATGGGGAACCCTACGAGCAGTACTTC. It yields the protein CASSVDGEPYEQYF. V gene TRBV9 combines with J gene TRBJ2-7; D unclear. The CDR3 has 14 amino acids. V lost 0 bases, J lost 2 bases, and 9 bases lay in between. CDR1 and CDR2 (germline): SGDLS, YYNGEE.

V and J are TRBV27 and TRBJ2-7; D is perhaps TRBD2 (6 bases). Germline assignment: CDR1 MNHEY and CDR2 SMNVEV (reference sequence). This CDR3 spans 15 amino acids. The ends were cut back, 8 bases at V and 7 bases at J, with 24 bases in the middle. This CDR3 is CASAKRWEAVGEQYF. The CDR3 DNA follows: TGTGCCAGCGCCAAGAGGTGGGAGGCCGTGGGGGAGCAGTACTTC.

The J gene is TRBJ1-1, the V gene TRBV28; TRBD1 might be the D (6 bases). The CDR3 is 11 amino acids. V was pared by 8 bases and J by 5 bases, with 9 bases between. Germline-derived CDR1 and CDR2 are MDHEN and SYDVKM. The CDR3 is CASLGQTEAFF. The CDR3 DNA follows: TGTGCCAGCCTTGGACAGACTGAAGCTTTCTTT. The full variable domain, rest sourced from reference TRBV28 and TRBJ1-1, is DVKVTQSSRYLVKRTGEKVFLECVQDMDHENMFWYRQDPGLGLRLIYFSYDVKMKEKGDIPEGYSVSREKKERFSLILESASTNQTSMYLCASLGQTEAFFGQGTRLTVV.

CDR3 protein: CAISESSRGVAPYEQYF. The CDR3 bases are TGTGCCATCAGTGAGTCTAGTCGGGGGGTAGCGCCCTACGAGCAGTACTTC. V is TRBV10-3 and J is TRBJ2-7; TRBD2 aligns across 7 bases. This CDR3 region has 17 residues. Germline CDR1 reads ENHRY; CDR2 reads SYGVKD. The junction had 10 bases not matched to a gene; V was cut back by 0 bases and J by 2 bases.

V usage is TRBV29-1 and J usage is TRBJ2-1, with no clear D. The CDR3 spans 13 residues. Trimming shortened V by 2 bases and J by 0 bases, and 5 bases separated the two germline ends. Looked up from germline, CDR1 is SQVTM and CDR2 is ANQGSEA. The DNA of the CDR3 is TGCAGCGTTGAACCGTTCTCCTACAATGAGCAGTTCTTC. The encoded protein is CSVEPFSYNEQFF.

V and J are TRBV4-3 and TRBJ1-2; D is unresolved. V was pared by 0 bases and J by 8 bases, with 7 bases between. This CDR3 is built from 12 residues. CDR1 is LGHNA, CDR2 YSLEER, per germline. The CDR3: CASSQDSRGYTF. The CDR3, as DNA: TGCGCCAGCAGCCAAGATAGTCGCGGCTACACCTTC.

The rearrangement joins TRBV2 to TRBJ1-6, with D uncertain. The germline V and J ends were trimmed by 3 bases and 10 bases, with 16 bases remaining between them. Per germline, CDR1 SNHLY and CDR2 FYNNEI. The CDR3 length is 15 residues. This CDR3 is CASSEVEGGLSPLHF. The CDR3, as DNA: TGTGCCAGCAGTGAGGTCGAGGGAGGATTATCACCCCTCCACTTT.

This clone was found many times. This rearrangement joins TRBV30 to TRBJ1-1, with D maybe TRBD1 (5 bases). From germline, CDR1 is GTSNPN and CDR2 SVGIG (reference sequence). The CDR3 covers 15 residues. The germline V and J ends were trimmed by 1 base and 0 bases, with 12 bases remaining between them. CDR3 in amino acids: CAWSGTRGVNTEAFF. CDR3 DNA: TGTGCCTGGAGTGGAACCCGGGGGGTGAACACTGAAGCTTTCTTT.

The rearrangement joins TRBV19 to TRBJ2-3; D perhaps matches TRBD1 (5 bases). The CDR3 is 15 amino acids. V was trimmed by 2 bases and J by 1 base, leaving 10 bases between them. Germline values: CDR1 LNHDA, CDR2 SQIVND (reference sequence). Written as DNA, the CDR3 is TGTGCCAGTAGTATATCAGGGTATGGCACAGATACGCAGTATTTT. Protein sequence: CASSISGYGTDTQYF.

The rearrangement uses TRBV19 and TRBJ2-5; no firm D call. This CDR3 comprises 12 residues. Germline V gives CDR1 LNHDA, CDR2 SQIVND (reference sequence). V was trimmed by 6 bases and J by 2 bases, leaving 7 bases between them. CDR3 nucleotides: TGTGCCAGTAGCCCGTCGCAAGAGACCCAGTACTTC. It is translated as CASSPSQETQYF.

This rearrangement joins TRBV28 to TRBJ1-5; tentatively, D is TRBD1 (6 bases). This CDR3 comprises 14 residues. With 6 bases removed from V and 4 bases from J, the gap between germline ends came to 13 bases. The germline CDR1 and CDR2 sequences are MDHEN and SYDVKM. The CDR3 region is CASSPAQGNQPQHF. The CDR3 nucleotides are TGTGCCAGCAGCCCCGCCCAGGGGAATCAGCCCCAGCATTTT.

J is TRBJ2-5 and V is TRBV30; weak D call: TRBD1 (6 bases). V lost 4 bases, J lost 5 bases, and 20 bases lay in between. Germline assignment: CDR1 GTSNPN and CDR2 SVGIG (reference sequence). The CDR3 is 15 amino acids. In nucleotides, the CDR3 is TGTGCCTGGAACCCTCCTTACAGGGTCAGTGAGACCCAGTACTTC. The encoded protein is CAWNPPYRVSETQYF.

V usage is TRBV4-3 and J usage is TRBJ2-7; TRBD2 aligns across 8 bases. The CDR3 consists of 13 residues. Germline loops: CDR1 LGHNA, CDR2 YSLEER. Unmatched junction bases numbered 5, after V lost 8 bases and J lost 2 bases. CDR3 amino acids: CASGLGGAYEQYF. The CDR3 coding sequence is TGCGCCAGCGGGCTCGGGGGGGCCTACGAGCAGTACTTC.

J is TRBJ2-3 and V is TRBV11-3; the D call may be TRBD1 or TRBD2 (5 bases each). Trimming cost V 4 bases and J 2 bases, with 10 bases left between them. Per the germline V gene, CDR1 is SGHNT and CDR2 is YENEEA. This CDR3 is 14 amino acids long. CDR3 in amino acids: CASSSGAHTDTQYF. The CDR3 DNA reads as TGTGCCAGCAGCTCCGGGGCCCACACAGATACGCAGTATTTT.

Here the CDR3 reads CATSRDNPPSGKNEQYF. CDR3 DNA: TGTGCCACCAGCAGAGATAACCCACCTAGCGGGAAGAACGAGCAGTACTTC. The V call is TRBV15, the J call TRBJ2-7, with 9 bases that match TRBD2. Germline V gene sequence: CDR1 LNHNV, CDR2 YYDKDF (reference sequence). With 0 bases clipped from V and 5 bases from J, the junction kept 11 bases outside the gene matches. This CDR3 comprises 17 residues. Together with reference TRBV15 and TRBJ2-7, the CDR3 gives the full variable domain: DAMVIQNPRYQVTQFGKPVTLSCSQTLNHNVMYWYQQKSSQAPKLLFHYYDKDFNNEADTPDNFQSRRPNTSFCFLDIRSPGLGDTAMYLCATSRDNPPSGKNEQYFGPGTRLTVT.